The 24 T cell receptor beta chains presented below share a single source sample, sequenced in a study of blood T cell repertoires in COVID-19. The protocol was immunoSEQ multiplex PCR, while the TCRdb copy is restricted to in-frame clones and leaves out a portion. Here the sample spans over 400,000 clones, approximately 85% being singletons. The sequencing sample was made of peripheral blood. The receptors shown here come from a human donor in a cohort sampled during active COVID-19.

The chain combines TRBV7-9 with TRBJ2-7; D gene uncertain. V dropped 4 bases and J dropped 2 bases, with 15 bases sitting between them. Looked up from germline, CDR1 is SEHNR and CDR2 is FQNEAQ (reference sequence). This CDR3 has 15 amino acids. The chain's CDR3 is CASSSDFTGPYEQYF. Here the CDR3 DNA reads TGTGCCAGCAGCTCCGATTTCACCGGTCCCTACGAGCAGTACTTC.

This clone has a single count. V and J are TRBV11-2 and TRBJ2-7; no firm D call. Germline V lookup: CDR1 SGHAT, CDR2 FQNNGV. The germline V and J ends were trimmed by 1 base and 2 bases, with 6 bases remaining between them. The CDR3 length is 13 residues. CDR3 DNA: TGTGCCAGCAGCTTAGTGACTGCCTACGAGCAGTACTTC. This encodes CASSLVTAYEQYF.

The rearrangement links TRBV9 to TRBJ1-5, with TRBD1 as a possible D gene (6 bases). Germline lookup yields CDR1 SGDLS and CDR2 YYNGEE. CDR3 size: 15 residues. Trimming left V 0 bases short and J 6 bases short, with 13 bases between. Written as DNA, the CDR3 is TGTGCCAGCAGCGTAGGTTGGGGGGGGCTTCAGCCCCAGCATTTT. Its translation is CASSVGWGGLQPQHF.

The gene calls are TRBV5-4 and TRBJ2-7; D call uncertain. Germline assignment: CDR1 SGHNT and CDR2 YYREEE (reference sequence). This CDR3 spans 11 amino acids. The germline V and J ends were trimmed by 2 bases and 7 bases, with 7 bases remaining between them. CDR3 in amino acids: CASSFSSEQYF. The CDR3 DNA follows: TGTGCCAGCAGCTTCTCCAGTGAGCAGTACTTC.

The V gene is TRBV7-9, the J gene TRBJ1-1; 8 bases line up with TRBD1. Per the germline V gene, CDR1 is SEHNR and CDR2 is FQNEAQ (reference sequence). CDR3 length: 15 residues. Trimming removed 1 base from V and 1 base from J; junction bases left unmatched: 2. The CDR3 coding sequence is TGTGCCAGCAGCTTAGGGACAGGGAGGAACACTGAAGCTTTCTTT. Protein: CASSLGTGRNTEAFF.

V usage is TRBV30 and J usage is TRBJ1-6, with 8 nucleotides matching TRBD1. The junction had 5 bases not matched to a gene; V was cut back by 3 bases and J by 7 bases. Per the germline V gene, CDR1 is GTSNPN and CDR2 is SVGIG (reference sequence). CDR3 length equals 14 residues. The CDR3, as DNA: TGTGCCTGGAGACTAGACAGGGGCAATTCACCCCTCCACTTT. This encodes CAWRLDRGNSPLHF.

The V gene is TRBV19, the J gene TRBJ2-1, with 12 bases aligning to TRBD1. CDR1 is LNHDA and CDR2 is SQIVND in the germline V gene (reference sequence). V lost 6 bases and J lost 7; bases outside the gene matches: 4. The CDR3 sequence is 14 residues long. The CDR3 nucleotides read TGTGCCAGTAGCTGGGACAGGGGGCGAAATGAGCAGTTCTTC. Residues: CASSWDRGRNEQFF.

The chain couples TRBV12-3 or TRBV12-4 to TRBJ1-2; no clear D gene. Trimming left V 1 base short and J 12 bases short, with 15 bases between. This CDR3 comprises 13 residues. The CDR3 DNA reads as TGTGCCAGCAGTTTAGGCGGCCCCTTCTCCAACACCTTC. Protein sequence: CASSLGGPFSNTF.

This chain joins TRBV30 and TRBJ1-2, with no clear D. The CDR3 totals 12 residues. V was pared by 4 bases and J by 7 bases, with 13 bases between. The germline V gene has CDR1 GTSNPN and CDR2 SVGIG (reference sequence). This chain's CDR3 is CAWNGSPAGYTF. As DNA, the CDR3 is TGTGCCTGGAACGGGTCACCGGCTGGCTACACCTTC.

The chain carries TRBV19 and TRBJ1-5; the match to TRBD1 covers 11 bases. Germline CDR1 and CDR2: LNHDA and SQIVND (reference sequence). The V segment lost 5 bases and the J segment 6 bases; nucleotides outside the gene matches: 6. This CDR3 region has 15 residues. The CDR3 spells CASSPGQGAIQPQHF. The CDR3 DNA reads as TGTGCCAGTAGTCCCGGACAGGGGGCGATTCAGCCCCAGCATTTT.

The rearrangement joins TRBV19 to TRBJ2-1; perhaps TRBD2 as D (5 bases). The V gene's germline CDR1 is LNHDA and CDR2 SQIVND (reference sequence). V lost 11 bases and J 6 bases, leaving 20 bases between the germline ends. The CDR3 has 14 residues. The CDR3 is CACSRGQAINEQFF. CDR3 coding DNA: TGTGCCTGTTCACGAGGGCAGGCAATCAATGAGCAGTTCTTC.

The chain combines TRBV2 with TRBJ1-2; 8 positions match TRBD1. CDR1 and CDR2 from the germline V gene are SNHLY and FYNNEI. Trimming took 4 bases from V and 0 from J; bases not matched to a gene: 4. The CDR3 has 15 amino acids. The CDR3 DNA reads TGTGCCAGCAGTGTTAGGACAGGGCCTAACTATGGCTACACCTTC. Encoded protein: CASSVRTGPNYGYTF.

This rearrangement joins TRBV9 to TRBJ1-2; tentative D call: TRBD1 (5 bases). CDR3 length equals 14 residues. CDR1 is SGDLS and CDR2 is YYNGEE in the germline V gene. The V and J ends lost 2 bases and 1 base respectively, with 9 bases between them. The CDR3 loop is CASSVEGFNYGYTF. In DNA form, the CDR3 reads TGTGCCAGCAGCGTGGAGGGGTTTAACTATGGCTACACCTTC. The full variable domain, rest sourced from reference TRBV9 and TRBJ1-2, is DSGVTQTPKHLITATGQRVTLRCSPRSGDLSVYWYQQSLDQGLQFLIQYYNGEERAKGNILERFSAQQFPDLHSELNLSSLELGDSALYFCASSVEGFNYGYTFGSGTRLTVV.

This chain joins TRBV7-8 and TRBJ2-5, with D perhaps TRBD1 (5 bases). Germline values: CDR1 SGHVS, CDR2 FQNEAQ. Deletions cut 1 base from V and 1 base from J, with 10 bases between. CDR3 length: 15 residues. In DNA, the CDR3 is TGTGCCAGCAGCTTAGGGGGCGCTAGCCAAGAGACCCAGTACTTC. Amino acid sequence: CASSLGGASQETQYF. The whole variable domain, filled in from reference TRBV7-8 and TRBJ2-5, reads GAGVSQSPRYKVAKRGQDVALRCDPISGHVSLFWYQQALGQGPEFLTYFQNEAQLDKSGLPSDRFFAERPEGSVSTLKIQRTQQEDSAVYLCASSLGGASQETQYFGPGTRLLVL.

The rearrangement links TRBV30 to TRBJ2-7; TRBD2 aligns across 10 bases. CDR1 is GTSNPN and CDR2 is SVGIG in the germline V gene (reference sequence). The CDR3 is 15 residues long. V gave up 3 bases and J gave up 4 bases; unmatched junction bases: 9. The CDR3 nucleotides are TGTGCCTGGAGGAGACAGCGGGAGGGCCTTTACGAGCAGTACTTC. This encodes CAWRRQREGLYEQYF.

This clone came up a few times. The gene calls are TRBV2 and TRBJ2-3, with D uncertain. V shed 2 bases and J shed 4 bases, with 4 bases lying between them. The CDR3 is 12 amino acids. CDR1 and CDR2 (germline): SNHLY, FYNNEI. The CDR3 DNA is TGTGCCAGCAGTGAACACTCAGATACGCAGTATTTT. It codes for CASSEHSDTQYF.

The chain uses TRBV27 and TRBJ1-2, with a weak D call TRBD1 (6 bases). V was shortened by 6 bases and J by 4 bases, with 12 bases between the two germline ends. The CDR3 covers 13 residues. Germline loops: CDR1 MNHEY, CDR2 SMNVEV (reference sequence). The CDR3 nucleotides are TGTGCCAGCAGACCCACAGGGCCCTATGGCTACACCTTC. Translating gives CASRPTGPYGYTF.

The V gene is TRBV2, the J gene TRBJ2-1; D remains ambiguous. Germline values: CDR1 SNHLY, CDR2 FYNNEI. This CDR3 contains 14 residues. The germline V and J ends were trimmed by 5 bases and 2 bases, with 10 bases remaining between them. The CDR3 here is CASSIAETYNEQFF. The CDR3 nucleotides are TGTGCCAGCAGTATTGCGGAAACCTACAATGAGCAGTTCTTC. The full variable domain, in which reference TRBV2 and TRBJ2-1 provide the parts outside the CDR3, is EPEVTQTPSHQVTQMGQEVILRCVPISNHLYFYWYRQILGQKVEFLVSFYNNEISEKSEIFDDQFSVERPDGSNFTLKIRSTKLEDSAMYFCASSIAETYNEQFFGPGTRLTVL.

The chain is built from TRBV18 and TRBJ1-1; 10 bases are shared with TRBD1. The CDR3 spans 17 residues. J gave up 1 base and V 1 base, and 6 bases lay outside the gene matches. Germline V gene lookup returns CDR1 KGHSH and CDR2 LQKENI. The chain's CDR3 is CASSPLGTGAPNTEAFF. As DNA, the CDR3 is TGTGCCAGCTCACCACTCGGGACAGGGGCCCCGAACACTGAAGCTTTCTTT.

This clone was recorded only once. The V call is TRBV4-2, the J call TRBJ2-1; 9 nucleotides agree with TRBD2. Germline CDR1 LGHNA, CDR2 YNFKEQ. With V trimmed by 4 bases and J by 10 bases, 14 bases remained unmatched. The CDR3 extends over 16 amino acids. The DNA for the CDR3 is TGTGCCAGCAGCCGAACTAACGGCGGGAGGGCAGGGGAGCAGTTCTTC. Protein sequence: CASSRTNGGRAGEQFF.

The chain employs TRBV23-1 and TRBJ2-2, with a possible D match to TRBD1 (5 bases). TRBV23-1 belongs to the ORF category, with a function that is uncertain. This CDR3 is 13 amino acids long. V was shortened by 6 bases and J by 3 bases, with 8 bases between the two germline ends. Here the CDR3 DNA reads TGCGCCAGCAGCCTAGGGGACACCGGGGAGCTGTTTTTT. Amino acids: CASSLGDTGELFF.

V and J are TRBV9 and TRBJ2-1; D might be TRBD2 (5 bases). The germline V gene encodes CDR1 SGDLS and CDR2 YYNGEE. V lost 0 bases and J 0 bases, leaving 7 bases between the germline ends. The CDR3 runs to 15 residues. This CDR3 is CASSVVDFSYNEQFF. The CDR3 nucleotides read TGTGCCAGCAGCGTAGTGGACTTCTCCTACAATGAGCAGTTCTTC.

The V call is TRBV7-2, the J call TRBJ2-3; 9 nucleotides match TRBD2. The length of the CDR3 is 15 residues. CDR1 and CDR2 from the germline V gene are SGHTA and FQGNSA. V lost 1 base, J lost 1 base, and 0 bases stayed unmatched. DNA of the CDR3: TGTGCCAGCAGCTTAGGACTAGCGGGCACAGATACGCAGTATTTT. Protein: CASSLGLAGTDTQYF.

This rearrangement joins TRBV4-1 to TRBJ2-5, with 11 bases that match TRBD1. The V gene end was trimmed by 3 bases and the J gene end by 2 bases; junction bases not matched to a gene: 8. This CDR3 spans 17 amino acids. Germline CDR1 is MGHRA and CDR2 is YSYEKL. In DNA, the CDR3 is TGCGCCAGCAGCCAGGAGGACAGGGGGCCGAATCAAGAGACCCAGTACTTC. Translated, it gives CASSQEDRGPNQETQYF.